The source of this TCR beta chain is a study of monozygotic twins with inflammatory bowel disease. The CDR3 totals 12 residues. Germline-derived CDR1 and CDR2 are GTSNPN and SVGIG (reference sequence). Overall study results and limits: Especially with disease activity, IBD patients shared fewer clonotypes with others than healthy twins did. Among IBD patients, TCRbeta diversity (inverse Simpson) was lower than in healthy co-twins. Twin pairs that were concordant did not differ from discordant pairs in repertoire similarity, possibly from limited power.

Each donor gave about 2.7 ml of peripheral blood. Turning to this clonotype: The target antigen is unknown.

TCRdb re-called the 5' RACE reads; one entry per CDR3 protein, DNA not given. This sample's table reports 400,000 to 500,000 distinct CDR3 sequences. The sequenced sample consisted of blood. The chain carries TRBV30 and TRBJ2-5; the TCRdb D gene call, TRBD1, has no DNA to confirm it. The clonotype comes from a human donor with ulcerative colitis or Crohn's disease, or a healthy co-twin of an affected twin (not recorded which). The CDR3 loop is CAWGGRRETQYF. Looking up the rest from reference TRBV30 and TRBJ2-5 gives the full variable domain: SQTIHQWPATLVQPVGSPLSLECTVEGTSNPNLYWYRQAAGRGLQLLFYSVGIGQISSEVPQNLSASRPQDRQFILSSKKLLLSDSGFYLCAWGGRRETQYFGPGTRLLVL.